One T cell receptor beta chain is described in this entry. Its antigen is still unknown. One end of the junction is discordant with germline, which a read error may explain. The source of the sample is a study of tumor and adjacent non-tumor tissue in lung cancer. Study context: Aged about 31 to 80 years, patients included fewer than 11 men and about five women with stage I to III disease.

The library came from three nested PCR rounds adapted from ARM-PCR protocols. TCRdb re-called the multiplex PCR reads through MiXCR, storing one row per CDR3 protein. The sample carries 81,000 or so distinct CDR3 sequences, around 75% recorded once. Study-level points and caveats: Tumor repertoires had a smaller top 100 clone share than normal lung. TCR diversity was significantly greater in tumor than normal lung tissue.

RNA was extracted from bulk tissue without any cell sorting. The CDR3 contains 14 residues. Germline V gene lookup returns CDR1 MGHRA and CDR2 YSYEKL. The sequence came from a woman aged 45-59 years with non-small cell lung cancer. This chain uses TRBV4-1 with TRBJ1-1; D is uncertain. Sequencing was performed on lung tumor tissue. The CDR3, as DNA: TGCGCCAGCAGCCAAGGCATTATGGGCACTGAAGCTCTCTTT. Its protein is CASSQGIMGTEALF.